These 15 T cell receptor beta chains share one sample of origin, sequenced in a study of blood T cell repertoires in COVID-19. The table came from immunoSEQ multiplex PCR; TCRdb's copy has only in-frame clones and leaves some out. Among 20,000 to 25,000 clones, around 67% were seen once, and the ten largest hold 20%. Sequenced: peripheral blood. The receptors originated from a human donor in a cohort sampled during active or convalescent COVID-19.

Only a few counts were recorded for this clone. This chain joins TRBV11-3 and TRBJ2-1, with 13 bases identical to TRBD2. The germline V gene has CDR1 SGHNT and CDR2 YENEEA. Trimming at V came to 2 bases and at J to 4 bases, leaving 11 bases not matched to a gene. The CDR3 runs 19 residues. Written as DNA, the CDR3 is TGTGCCAGCAGCTTAAGGACTAGCGGGAGTCGACATACTTACAATGAGCAGTTCTTC. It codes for CASSLRTSGSRHTYNEQFF.

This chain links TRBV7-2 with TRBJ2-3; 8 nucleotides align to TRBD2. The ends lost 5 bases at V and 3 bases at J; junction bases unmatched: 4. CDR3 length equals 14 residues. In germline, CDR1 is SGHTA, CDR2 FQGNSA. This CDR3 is CASSPGGGTDTQYF. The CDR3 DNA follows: TGTGCCAGCAGCCCCGGGGGGGGAACAGATACGCAGTATTTT.

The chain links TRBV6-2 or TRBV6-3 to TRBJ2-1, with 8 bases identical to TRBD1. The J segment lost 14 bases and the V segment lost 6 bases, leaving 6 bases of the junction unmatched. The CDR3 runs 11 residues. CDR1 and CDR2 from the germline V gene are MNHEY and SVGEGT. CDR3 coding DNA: TGTGCCAGCAGCGCCGGGACAGGAGAGTTCTTC. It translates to CASSAGTGEFF.

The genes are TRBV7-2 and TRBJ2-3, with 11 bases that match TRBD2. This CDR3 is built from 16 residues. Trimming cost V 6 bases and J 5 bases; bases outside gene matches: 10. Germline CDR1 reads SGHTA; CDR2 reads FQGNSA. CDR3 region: CASSSRTSGGIDTQYF. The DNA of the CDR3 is TGTGCCAGCAGTTCCCGTACTAGCGGGGGTATAGATACGCAGTATTTT.

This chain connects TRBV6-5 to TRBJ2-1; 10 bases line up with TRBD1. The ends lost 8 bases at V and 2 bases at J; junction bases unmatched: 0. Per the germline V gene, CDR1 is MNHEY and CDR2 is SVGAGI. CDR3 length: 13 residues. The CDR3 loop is CASGTGAYNEQFF. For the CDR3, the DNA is TGTGCCAGCGGGACAGGGGCCTACAATGAGCAGTTCTTC.

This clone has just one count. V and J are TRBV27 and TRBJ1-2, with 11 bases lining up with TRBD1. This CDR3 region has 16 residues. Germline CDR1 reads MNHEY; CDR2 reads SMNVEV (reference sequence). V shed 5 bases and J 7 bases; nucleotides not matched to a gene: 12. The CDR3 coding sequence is TGTGCCAGCAGTATCTCCGGGGGACAGGGGGTCCTTGGCTACACCTTC. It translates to CASSISGGQGVLGYTF.

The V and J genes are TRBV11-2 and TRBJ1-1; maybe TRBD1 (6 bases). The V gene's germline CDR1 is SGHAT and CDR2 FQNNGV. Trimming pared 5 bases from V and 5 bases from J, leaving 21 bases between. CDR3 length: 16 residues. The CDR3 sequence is CASSPPTGVGGTEAFF. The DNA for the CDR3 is TGTGCCAGCAGCCCCCCGACAGGAGTAGGGGGAACTGAAGCTTTCTTT. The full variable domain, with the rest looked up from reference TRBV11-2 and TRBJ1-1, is EAGVAQSPRYKIIEKRQSVAFWCNPISGHATLYWYQQILGQGPKLLIQFQNNGVVDDSQLPKDRFSAERLKGVDSTLKIQPAKLEDSAVYLCASSPPTGVGGTEAFFGQGTRLTVV.

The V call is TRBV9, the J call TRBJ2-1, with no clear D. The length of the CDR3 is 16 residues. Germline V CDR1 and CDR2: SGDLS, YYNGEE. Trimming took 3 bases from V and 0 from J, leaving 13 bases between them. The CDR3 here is CASSGFILSSYNEQFF. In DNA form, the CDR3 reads TGTGCCAGCAGCGGATTTATTCTATCCTCCTACAATGAGCAGTTCTTC.

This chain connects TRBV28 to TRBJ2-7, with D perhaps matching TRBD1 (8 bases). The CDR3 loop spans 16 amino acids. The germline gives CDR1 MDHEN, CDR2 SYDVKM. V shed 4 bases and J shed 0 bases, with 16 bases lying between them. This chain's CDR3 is CASSSGGTGRSYEQYF. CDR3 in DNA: TGTGCCAGCAGTTCCGGGGGGACAGGACGCTCCTACGAGCAGTACTTC.

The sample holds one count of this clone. This chain's CDR3 is CAISESGERGGTQYF. The CDR3 nucleotides are TGTGCCATCAGTGAGTCGGGAGAGCGGGGGGGGACCCAGTACTTC. The chain is built from TRBV10-3 and TRBJ2-5; 10 positions match TRBD2. CDR3 length equals 15 residues. Trimming cost V 0 bases and J 7 bases; bases outside gene matches: 5. The germline V gene encodes CDR1 ENHRY and CDR2 SYGVKD.

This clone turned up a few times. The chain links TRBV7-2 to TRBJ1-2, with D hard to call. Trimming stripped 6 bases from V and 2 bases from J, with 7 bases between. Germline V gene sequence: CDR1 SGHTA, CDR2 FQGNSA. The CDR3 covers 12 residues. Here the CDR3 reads CASRRANYGYTF. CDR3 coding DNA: TGTGCCAGCAGGAGGGCAAACTATGGCTACACCTTC.

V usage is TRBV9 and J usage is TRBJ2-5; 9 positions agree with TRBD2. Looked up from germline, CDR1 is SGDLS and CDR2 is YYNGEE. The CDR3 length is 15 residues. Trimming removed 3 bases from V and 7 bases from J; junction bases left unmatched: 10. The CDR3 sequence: CASSGGPSGKGTQYF. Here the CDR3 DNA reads TGTGCCAGCAGCGGTGGTCCTAGCGGGAAGGGGACCCAGTACTTC.

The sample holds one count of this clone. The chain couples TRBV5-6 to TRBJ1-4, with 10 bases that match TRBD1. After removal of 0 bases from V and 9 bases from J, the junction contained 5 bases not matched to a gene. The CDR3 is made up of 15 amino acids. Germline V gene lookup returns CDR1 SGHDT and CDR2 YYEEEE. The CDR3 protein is CASSLAGQGLQKLFF. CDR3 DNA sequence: TGTGCCAGCAGCTTGGCGGGACAGGGGTTACAAAAACTGTTTTTT.

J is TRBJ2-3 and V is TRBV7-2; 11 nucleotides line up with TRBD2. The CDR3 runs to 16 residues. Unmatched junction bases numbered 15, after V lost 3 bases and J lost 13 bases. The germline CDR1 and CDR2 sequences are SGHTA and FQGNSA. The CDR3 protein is CASSFSLAGGLTGKYF. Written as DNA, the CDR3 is TGTGCCAGCAGCTTCAGCCTAGCGGGAGGTCTTACAGGGAAGTATTTT. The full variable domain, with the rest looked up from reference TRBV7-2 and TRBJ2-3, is GAGVSQSPSNKVTEKGKDVELRCDPISGHTALYWYRQSLGQGLEFLIYFQGNSAPDKSGLPSDRFSAERTGGSVSTLTIQRTQQEDSAVYLCASSFSLAGGLTGKYFGPGTRLTVL.

CDR3 nucleotides: TGTGCCAGCAGCTCGAGTAGGGGACTAGCGGGGGGAAGCACAGATACGCAGTATTTT. It specifies CASSSSRGLAGGSTDTQYF. V gene TRBV7-4 combines with J gene TRBJ2-3; 15 bases agree with TRBD2. The CDR3 sequence is 19 residues long. After removal of 4 bases from V and 0 bases from J, the junction contained 8 bases not matched to a gene. Germline-derived CDR1 and CDR2 are SGHVT and SQSDAQ.